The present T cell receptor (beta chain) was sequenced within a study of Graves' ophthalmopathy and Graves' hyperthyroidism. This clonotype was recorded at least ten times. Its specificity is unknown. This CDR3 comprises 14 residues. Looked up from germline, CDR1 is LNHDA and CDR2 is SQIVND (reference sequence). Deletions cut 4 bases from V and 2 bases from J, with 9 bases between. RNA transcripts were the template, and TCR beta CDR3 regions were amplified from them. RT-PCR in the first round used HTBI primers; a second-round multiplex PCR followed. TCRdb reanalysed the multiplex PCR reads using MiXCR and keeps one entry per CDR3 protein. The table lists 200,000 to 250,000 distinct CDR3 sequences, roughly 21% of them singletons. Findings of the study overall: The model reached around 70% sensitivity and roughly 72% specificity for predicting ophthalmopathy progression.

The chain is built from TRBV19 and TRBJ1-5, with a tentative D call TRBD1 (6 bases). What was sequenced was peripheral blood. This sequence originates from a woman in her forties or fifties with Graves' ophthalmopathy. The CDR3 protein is CASSKGQGNQPQHF. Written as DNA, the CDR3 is TGTGCCAGTAGTAAGGGACAAGGCAATCAGCCCCAGCATTTT.